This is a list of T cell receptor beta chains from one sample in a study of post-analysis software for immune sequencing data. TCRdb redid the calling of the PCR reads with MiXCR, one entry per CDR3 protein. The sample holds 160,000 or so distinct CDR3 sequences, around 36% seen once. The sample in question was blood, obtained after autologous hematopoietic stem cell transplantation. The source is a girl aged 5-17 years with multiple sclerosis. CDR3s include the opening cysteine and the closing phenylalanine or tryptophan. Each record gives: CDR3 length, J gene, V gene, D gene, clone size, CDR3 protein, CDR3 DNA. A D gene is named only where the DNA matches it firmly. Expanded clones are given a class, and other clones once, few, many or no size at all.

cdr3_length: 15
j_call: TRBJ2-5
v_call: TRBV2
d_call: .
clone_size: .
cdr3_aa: CASSEASGDQETQYF
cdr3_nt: TGTGCCAGCAGTGAAGCATCTGGGGATCAAGAGACCCAGTACTTC

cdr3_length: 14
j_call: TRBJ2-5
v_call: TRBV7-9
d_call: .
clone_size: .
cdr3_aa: CASSPPSTSSPQYF
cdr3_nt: TGTGCCAGCAGCCCCCCTTCAACCTCTAGTCCGCAGTACTTC

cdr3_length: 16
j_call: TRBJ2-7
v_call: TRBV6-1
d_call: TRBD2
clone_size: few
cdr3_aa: CAAEGEASGRPYEQYF
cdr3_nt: TGTGCCGCAGAAGGGGAGGCTAGCGGGAGGCCTTACGAGCAGTACTTC

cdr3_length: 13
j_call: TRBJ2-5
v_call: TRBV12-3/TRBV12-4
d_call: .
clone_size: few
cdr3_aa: CASSSWSRSEQYF
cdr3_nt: TGTGCCAGCAGTTCCTGGAGTCGATCGGAGCAGTACTTC

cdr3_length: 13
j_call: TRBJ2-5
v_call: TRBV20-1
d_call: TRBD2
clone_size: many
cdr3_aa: CSARLAGRETQYF
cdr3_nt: TGCAGTGCTAGGCTAGCGGGTCGGGAGACCCAGTACTTC

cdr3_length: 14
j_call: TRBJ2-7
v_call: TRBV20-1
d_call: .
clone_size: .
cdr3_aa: CSAREAGSTYEQYF
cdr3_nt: TGCAGTGCTAGAGAAGCGGGCTCTACCTACGAGCAGTACTTC

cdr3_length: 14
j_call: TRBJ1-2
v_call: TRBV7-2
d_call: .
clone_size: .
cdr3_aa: CASSLDGRGGGYTF
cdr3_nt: TGTGCCAGCAGCTTAGATGGCAGGGGAGGTGGCTACACCTTC

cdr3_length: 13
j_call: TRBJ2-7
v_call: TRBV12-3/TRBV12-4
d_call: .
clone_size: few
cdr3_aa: CASSWGDIYEQYF
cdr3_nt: TGTGCCAGCAGTTGGGGGGACATTTACGAGCAGTACTTC

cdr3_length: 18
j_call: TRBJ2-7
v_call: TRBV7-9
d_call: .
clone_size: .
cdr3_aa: CASSLDSFPRGASYEQYF
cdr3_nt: TGTGCCAGCAGCTTAGATTCCTTCCCCAGGGGGGCTTCCTACGAGCAGTACTTC

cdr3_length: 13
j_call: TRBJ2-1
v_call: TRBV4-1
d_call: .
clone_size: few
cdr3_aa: CASSQDLTLEQFF
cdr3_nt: TGCGCCAGCAGCCAAGATTTGACGCTTGAGCAGTTCTTC

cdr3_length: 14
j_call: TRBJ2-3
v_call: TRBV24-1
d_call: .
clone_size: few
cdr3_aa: CATRGPNRPDTQYF
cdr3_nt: TGTGCCACCAGGGGGCCCAACCGCCCAGATACGCAGTATTTT

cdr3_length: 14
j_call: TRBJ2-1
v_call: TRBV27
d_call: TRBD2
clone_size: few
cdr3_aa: CASSKGTSGTEQFF
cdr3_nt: TGTGCCAGCAGCAAGGGGACTAGCGGGACCGAGCAGTTCTTC

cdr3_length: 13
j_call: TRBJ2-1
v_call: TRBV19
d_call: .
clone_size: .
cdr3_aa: CASSIGNRNEQFF
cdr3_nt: TGTGCCAGTAGTATTGGAAACCGGAATGAGCAGTTCTTC

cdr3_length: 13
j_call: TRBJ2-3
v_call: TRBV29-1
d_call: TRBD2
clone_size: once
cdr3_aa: CSGGGLSTDTQYF
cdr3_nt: TGCAGCGGGGGGGGACTATCCACAGATACGCAGTATTTT